Below, 24 T cell receptor beta chains from the same sample are listed, as sequenced in a study of T cell responses to AZD1222 COVID-19 vaccine. Sequenced by immunoSEQ multiplex PCR; TCRdb stores in-frame clones only, minus some. Found here are some 150,000 clones, more than 70% of them singletons; the top ten hold about 15%. The sample here was peripheral blood, taken on day 0 of AZD1222 vaccination. These receptors all come from an adult in good health.

The chain carries TRBV6-4 and TRBJ2-3; 10 nucleotides line up with TRBD2. The J segment lost 6 bases and the V segment lost 4 bases, leaving 7 bases of the junction unmatched. The germline V gene encodes CDR1 MRHNA and CDR2 SNTAGT. The CDR3 totals 15 residues. CDR3 DNA: TGTGCCAGCAGTGTTAATAGCGGGGGGTCTGATACGCAGTATTTT. Protein: CASSVNSGGSDTQYF.

The chain couples TRBV4-2 to TRBJ1-6; D unclear. Trimming pared 0 bases from V and 4 bases from J, leaving 7 bases between. The CDR3 sequence is 15 residues long. CDR1 LGHNA and CDR2 YNFKEQ come from the germline V gene. The CDR3 DNA sequence: TGTGCCAGCAGCCAAGAGTCTGGTTATAATTCACCCCTCCACTTT. Translating it yields CASSQESGYNSPLHF.

The chain joins TRBV2 to TRBJ1-2; tentatively, D is TRBD1 (5 bases). V lost 7 bases, J lost 7 bases, and 13 bases lay in between. This CDR3 is 12 amino acids long. Per the germline V gene, CDR1 is SNHLY and CDR2 is FYNNEI. CDR3 protein: CASTQGALGYTF. CDR3 DNA sequence: TGTGCCAGCACACAAGGGGCGCTTGGCTACACCTTC. The full variable domain, with the rest looked up from reference TRBV2 and TRBJ1-2, is EPEVTQTPSHQVTQMGQEVILRCVPISNHLYFYWYRQILGQKVEFLVSFYNNEISEKSEIFDDQFSVERPDGSNFTLKIRSTKLEDSAMYFCASTQGALGYTFGSGTRLTVV.

V usage is TRBV19 and J usage is TRBJ1-1; TRBD1 matches at 11 bases. The CDR3 is made up of 14 amino acids. V lost 4 bases, J lost 8 bases, and 6 bases stayed unmatched. Germline loops: CDR1 LNHDA, CDR2 SQIVND (reference sequence). The CDR3 here is CASSSGTGGLEAFF. The CDR3 nucleotides are TGTGCCAGTAGTAGCGGGACAGGGGGTCTCGAAGCTTTCTTT. Together with reference TRBV19 and TRBJ1-1, the CDR3 gives the full variable domain: DGGITQSPKYLFRKEGQNVTLSCEQNLNHDAMYWYRQDPGQGLRLIYYSQIVNDFQKGDIAEGYSVSREKKESFPLTVTSAQKNPTAFYLCASSSGTGGLEAFFGQGTRLTVV.

The table lists this clone with a few counts. The chain has TRBV11-2 and TRBJ2-3, with a tentative D call TRBD1 (6 bases). CDR3 length: 14 amino acids. The V gene's germline CDR1 is SGHAT and CDR2 FQNNGV. V dropped 5 bases and J dropped 7 bases, with 16 bases sitting between them. Written as DNA, the CDR3 is TGTGCCAGCAGCCCGGGGACACCGCAATATACGCAGTATTTT. Encoded protein: CASSPGTPQYTQYF.

This chain uses TRBV20-1 with TRBJ1-2; TRBD1 aligns across 9 bases. Germline lookup yields CDR1 DFQATT and CDR2 SNEGSKA (reference sequence). V shed 4 bases, J shed 14 bases, and the junction held 8 bases outside the gene matches. The CDR3 totals 11 residues. The CDR3, as DNA: TGCAGTGCTACCCCCGGGACAGGGAGGACCTTC. It translates to CSATPGTGRTF.

This rearrangement joins TRBV5-6 to TRBJ1-6; D remains ambiguous. The V gene lost 4 bases and the J gene lost 2 bases, with 4 bases spanning the gap. From germline, CDR1 is SGHDT and CDR2 YYEEEE. The CDR3 is 13 amino acids. This CDR3 is CASSPTYNSPLHF. For the CDR3, the DNA is TGTGCCAGCAGCCCGACCTATAATTCACCCCTCCACTTT.

The CDR3 loop is CASSWGLAGADYNEQFF. CDR3 DNA sequence: TGTGCCAGCAGCTGGGGACTAGCGGGGGCCGACTACAATGAGCAGTTCTTC. The genes are TRBV11-3 and TRBJ2-1, with 14 bases that match TRBD2. CDR1 SGHNT and CDR2 YENEEA come from the germline V gene. CDR3 length: 17 amino acids. J lost 3 bases, V lost 4 bases, and 5 bases had no gene match.

This clone showed up just a few times. The genes are TRBV6-6 and TRBJ1-1; perhaps TRBD1 as D (6 bases). The V and J ends lost 7 bases and 4 bases respectively, with 13 bases between them. This CDR3 is built from 13 residues. CDR1 is MNHNY and CDR2 is SVGAGI in the germline V gene (reference sequence). In nucleotides, the CDR3 is TGTGCCAGCATACCAGGGGTCCGCACTGAAGCTTTCTTT. It specifies CASIPGVRTEAFF.

V gene TRBV2 combines with J gene TRBJ1-2; 10 positions match TRBD1. Germline-derived CDR1 and CDR2 are SNHLY and FYNNEI. The CDR3 covers 15 residues. After removal of 1 base from V and 4 bases from J, the junction contained 3 bases not matched to a gene. The CDR3 sequence: CASSEGTGGSYGYTF. CDR3 bases: TGTGCCAGCAGTGAAGGGACAGGGGGAAGCTATGGCTACACCTTC.

The chain carries TRBV27 and TRBJ1-2; 7 bases line up with TRBD1. Germline loops: CDR1 MNHEY, CDR2 SMNVEV (reference sequence). J lost 5 bases, V lost 8 bases, and 11 bases had no gene match. CDR3 size: 14 residues. CDR3 amino acids: CASASYRGPYGYTF. CDR3 DNA sequence: TGTGCCAGCGCGAGTTACAGGGGTCCTTATGGCTACACCTTC.

This clone was observed a handful of times. The J gene is TRBJ1-2, the V gene TRBV28; TRBD1 is a possible D gene (5 bases). Germline CDR1 and CDR2: MDHEN and SYDVKM. The CDR3 sequence is 13 residues long. V was cut by 8 bases and J by 4 bases, with 14 bases left in between. This CDR3 is CASVTGTVYGYTF. The CDR3 DNA sequence: TGTGCCAGCGTAACCGGGACCGTCTATGGCTACACCTTC.

The table lists this clone with a count of one. The chain has TRBV3-1 (or the pseudogene TRBV3-2) and TRBJ1-1; D gene uncertain. V gave up 2 bases and J gave up 5 bases, with 9 bases separating them. The CDR3 is 13 residues long. The germline gives CDR1 LGHDT, CDR2 YNNKEL (reference sequence). This CDR3 is CASSQWEGTEAFF. The CDR3 DNA reads TGTGCCAGCAGCCAATGGGAGGGAACTGAAGCTTTCTTT.

The chain is built from TRBV3-1 (or the pseudogene TRBV3-2) and TRBJ1-1; the D gene is possibly TRBD1 (5 bases). The CDR3 spans 15 residues. The V end was cut by 3 bases, the J end by 1 base, with 12 bases between. Per germline, CDR1 LGHDT and CDR2 YNNKEL (reference sequence). The CDR3 loop reads CASSQRRGPNTEAFF. Written as DNA, the CDR3 is TGTGCCAGCAGCCAGCGAAGGGGCCCGAACACTGAAGCTTTCTTT.

This clone was seen only once. V is TRBV19 and J is TRBJ1-5; 8 nucleotides match TRBD1. V lost 9 bases, J lost 2 bases, and 9 bases stayed unmatched. The CDR3 totals 15 residues. Per the germline V gene, CDR1 is LNHDA and CDR2 is SQIVND (reference sequence). The CDR3: CASRVGQGGNQPQHF. The CDR3 bases are TGTGCCAGCAGGGTCGGACAGGGCGGCAATCAGCCCCAGCATTTT. Full variable domain (remainder filled in from reference TRBV19 and TRBJ1-5): DGGITQSPKYLFRKEGQNVTLSCEQNLNHDAMYWYRQDPGQGLRLIYYSQIVNDFQKGDIAEGYSVSREKKESFPLTVTSAQKNPTAFYLCASRVGQGGNQPQHFGDGTRLSIL.

This clone came up a few times. V usage is TRBV7-2 and J usage is TRBJ2-7, with 8 bases fitting TRBD1. V shed 3 bases and J 0 bases; nucleotides not matched to a gene: 4. CDR3 length: 15 residues. Germline assignment: CDR1 SGHTA and CDR2 FQGNSA. The CDR3 nucleotides are TGTGCCAGCAGCTTCACCGGGACAGGCTCCTACGAGCAGTACTTC. It encodes CASSFTGTGSYEQYF.

The chain carries TRBV7-3 and TRBJ2-1; 7 bases align to TRBD1. V was pared by 5 bases and J by 6 bases, with 4 bases of the junction left unmatched. The CDR3 runs 13 residues. The germline CDR1 and CDR2 sequences are SGHTA and FQGTGA. CDR3 sequence reads: CASSLTGPNEQFF. CDR3 DNA: TGTGCCAGCAGCCTGACAGGGCCCAATGAGCAGTTCTTC.

The chain carries TRBV4-2 and TRBJ1-3; the D is unclear. CDR1 is LGHNA and CDR2 is YNFKEQ in the germline V gene. Trimming shortened V by 0 bases and J by 0 bases, and 9 bases separated the two germline ends. The length of the CDR3 is 16 residues. In DNA, the CDR3 is TGTGCCAGCAGCCAAGAGTCCGGTTACTCTGGAAACACCATATATTTT. This encodes CASSQESGYSGNTIYF.

This sequence joins TRBV6-2 or TRBV6-3 and TRBJ1-5; 7 bases are a match to TRBD1. Germline V gives CDR1 MNHEY, CDR2 SVGEGT. V was clipped by 2 bases and J by 4 bases; unmatched bases: 5. CDR3 length: 15 residues. CDR3 amino acids: CASSYGTVMNQPQHF. DNA for the CDR3: TGTGCCAGCAGTTACGGGACAGTTATGAATCAGCCCCAGCATTTT.

The chain links TRBV4-1 to TRBJ1-2; 8 bases map to TRBD1. After removal of 3 bases from V and 5 bases from J, the junction contained 11 bases not matched to a gene. CDR3 length: 16 residues. Germline V CDR1 and CDR2: MGHRA, YSYEKL. DNA of the CDR3: TGCGCCAGCAGCCAGACCGGACAGGGCAACTTGTATGGCTACACCTTC. Translating gives CASSQTGQGNLYGYTF.

The chain is built from TRBV11-3 and TRBJ2-3; D call uncertain. Germline assignment: CDR1 SGHNT and CDR2 YENEEA. V was pared by 6 bases and J by 0 bases, with 7 bases between. This CDR3 has 13 amino acids. In DNA, the CDR3 is TGTGCCAGCAGGTCCCCGAGCACAGATACGCAGTATTTT. Amino acids: CASRSPSTDTQYF.

Comments on this clone: The same CDR3 is also encoded by other DNA sequences in this sample. This chain uses TRBV12-3 or TRBV12-4 with TRBJ2-7, with D hard to call. This CDR3 is 13 amino acids long. Between the trimmed V and J ends, which lost 3 bases and 2 bases, there was a span of 8 bases. The CDR3 loop reads CASSFSWAYEQYF. DNA for the CDR3: TGTGCCAGCAGTTTCAGTTGGGCCTACGAGCAGTACTTC.

The chain combines TRBV6-5 with TRBJ2-5; the match to TRBD1 covers 9 bases. CDR3 length equals 15 residues. The germline V gene has CDR1 MNHEY and CDR2 SVGAGI. V shed 6 bases and J 6 bases; nucleotides not matched to a gene: 11. The CDR3 protein is CASSPPKGQGKTQYF. DNA for the CDR3: TGTGCCAGCAGCCCGCCGAAGGGACAGGGAAAGACCCAGTACTTC.

This clone appeared a single time. This chain connects TRBV7-3 to TRBJ2-1, with D tentatively TRBD1 (5 bases). The germline CDR1 and CDR2 sequences are SGHTA and FQGTGA. V dropped 1 base and J dropped 7 bases, with 17 bases sitting between them. The CDR3 runs 16 residues. The chain's CDR3 is CASSLMPLGRANEQFF. The DNA of the CDR3 is TGTGCCAGCAGCTTAATGCCCCTCGGCAGGGCGAATGAGCAGTTCTTC.